The TCR beta chain described here comes from a study of sequential checkpoint blockade in melanoma. About the study: Both treatment sequences were followed by maintenance nivolumab.

Treatment denoted: randomized to nivolumab then ipilimumab (arm A) or the reverse (arm B). The assay was immunoSEQ multiplex PCR, and TCRdb's table has in-frame clones only and misses some. In the table there are about 18,000 clones, around three fifths of which are singletons. This CDR3 is built from 11 residues. V was pared by 8 bases and J by 2 bases, with 6 bases between. CDR1 is MNHNS and CDR2 is SASEGT in the germline V gene. The sequence came from a human donor with melanoma. V gene TRBV6-1 combines with J gene TRBJ1-2, with D unclear. This sample comprised CD8+ T cells sorted from blood (inferred from file names), obtained from a patient given nivolumab and ipilimumab in sequence. CDR3 sequence: CASDKNYGYTF. In nucleotides, the CDR3 is TGTGCCAGCGACAAGAACTATGGCTACACCTTC.